The 11 T cell receptor beta chains in this list originate from one sample, sequenced in a study of cytotoxic CD8 clonotypes in ibrutinib-treated CLL. TCRdb's copy holds only in-frame clones and misses some; the assay was immunoSEQ multiplex PCR. The sample lists nearly 85,000 clones, about 76% seen once, with roughly 4.8% in the top ten. The sample was PBMCs, taken after 12 months of ibrutinib treatment. Receptor source: a human donor with chronic lymphocytic leukemia.

This clone was picked up a small number of times. In DNA form, the CDR3 reads TGCGCCAGCAGCCAAGGGCGGGGGGGCCAAGAGACCCAGTACTTC. Its translation: CASSQGRGGQETQYF. V usage is TRBV4-3 and J usage is TRBJ2-5; TRBD2 matches at 9 bases. Germline CDR1 and CDR2: LGHNA and YSLEER. This CDR3 is built from 15 residues. The V gene end was trimmed by 1 base and the J gene end by 1 base; junction bases not matched to a gene: 1.

The V gene is TRBV9, the J gene TRBJ2-4, with 8 bases fitting TRBD2. The CDR3 is 15 amino acids. With V trimmed by 4 bases and J by 0 bases, 3 bases remained unmatched. Germline assignment: CDR1 SGDLS and CDR2 YYNGEE. CDR3 protein: CASSPGGGAKNIQYF. CDR3 DNA sequence: TGTGCCAGCAGCCCCGGGGGGGGAGCCAAAAACATTCAGTACTTC.

This chain joins TRBV30 and TRBJ1-6; D uncertain. Looked up from germline, CDR1 is GTSNPN and CDR2 is SVGIG (reference sequence). The CDR3 totals 12 residues. V was pared by 3 bases and J by 8 bases, with 8 bases between. DNA of the CDR3: TGTGCCTGGAGGGCCTGGGATTCACCCCTCCACTTT. This gives the protein CAWRAWDSPLHF.

The V gene is TRBV7-9, the J gene TRBJ1-5; D remains unclear. Trimming cost V 6 bases and J 7 bases, with 16 bases left between them. This CDR3 comprises 14 residues. Germline CDR1 is SEHNR and CDR2 is FQNEAQ (reference sequence). DNA of the CDR3: TGTGCCAGCAGTTCCCGGGGAGGAGGCCAGCCCCAGCATTTT. Translation gives CASSSRGGGQPQHF.

The chain uses TRBV25-1 and TRBJ1-4, with D possibly being TRBD1 (5 bases). Trimming took off 6 bases at V and 4 bases at J, with 15 bases between the two ends. This CDR3 is 15 amino acids long. The germline gives CDR1 MGHDK, CDR2 SYGVNS. The CDR3 DNA is TGTGCCAGCAGCGCCCTAGGGACGAATAATGAAAAACTGTTTTTT. The encoded protein is CASSALGTNNEKLFF. The variable domain in full, with the rest retrieved from reference TRBV25-1 and TRBJ1-4, is EADIYQTPRYLVIGTGKKITLECSQTMGHDKMYWYQQDPGMELHLIHYSYGVNSTEKGDLSSESTVSRIRTEHFPLTLESARPSHTSQYLCASSALGTNNEKLFFGSGTQLSVL.

This clone appeared many times. The chain links TRBV4-2 to TRBJ2-7; TRBD2 agrees at 7 bases. Germline values: CDR1 LGHNA, CDR2 YNFKEQ. The V segment lost 0 bases and the J segment 5 bases; nucleotides outside the gene matches: 4. The CDR3 length is 14 residues. CDR3 bases: TGTGCCAGCAGCCAAGACAGCGGGGCGGACGAGCAGTACTTC. Amino acids: CASSQDSGADEQYF.

The V call is TRBV5-4, the J call TRBJ2-3; 7 nucleotides match TRBD2. Germline CDR1 is SGHNT and CDR2 is YYREEE (reference sequence). This CDR3 region has 13 residues. J was trimmed by 5 bases and V by 7 bases; bases with no gene match: 7. The CDR3 protein is CASRRTGGDTQYF. As DNA, the CDR3 is TGTGCCAGCCGAAGAACGGGGGGAGATACGCAGTATTTT.

The V call is TRBV5-4, the J call TRBJ2-1; 8 nucleotides line up with TRBD1. This CDR3 has 17 amino acids. Germline V CDR1 and CDR2: SGHNT, YYREEE (reference sequence). Trimming removed 4 bases from V and 2 bases from J; junction bases left unmatched: 11. As DNA, the CDR3 is TGTGCCAGCAGCCAAACCGGGACAGGTAGAACCTACAATGAGCAGTTCTTC. As protein: CASSQTGTGRTYNEQFF.

The CDR3 is CASSDPLQIGPYGYTF. For the CDR3, the DNA is TGTGCCAGCAGTGACCCCCTCCAGATCGGGCCATATGGCTACACCTTC. This chain joins TRBV6-4 and TRBJ1-2; D is uncertain. V shed 2 bases and J shed 5 bases, with 18 bases lying between them. This CDR3 contains 16 residues. Germline V lookup: CDR1 MRHNA, CDR2 SNTAGT.

The genes are TRBV27 and TRBJ1-2; D unclear. The germline V gene encodes CDR1 MNHEY and CDR2 SMNVEV (reference sequence). Trimming stripped 6 bases from V and 6 bases from J, with 11 bases between. The length of the CDR3 is 12 residues. In DNA form, the CDR3 reads TGTGCCAGCAGGGCCCTCGGAGATGGCTACACCTTC. It is translated as CASRALGDGYTF.

The chain has TRBV7-2 and TRBJ2-7, with 7 bases matching TRBD2. Germline CDR1 is SGHTA and CDR2 is FQGNSA. The CDR3 consists of 13 residues. J lost 6 bases, V lost 4 bases, and 6 bases had no gene match. The CDR3: CASSSRGGLEQYF. CDR3 DNA sequence: TGTGCCAGCAGCTCGAGGGGAGGGCTCGAGCAGTACTTC.